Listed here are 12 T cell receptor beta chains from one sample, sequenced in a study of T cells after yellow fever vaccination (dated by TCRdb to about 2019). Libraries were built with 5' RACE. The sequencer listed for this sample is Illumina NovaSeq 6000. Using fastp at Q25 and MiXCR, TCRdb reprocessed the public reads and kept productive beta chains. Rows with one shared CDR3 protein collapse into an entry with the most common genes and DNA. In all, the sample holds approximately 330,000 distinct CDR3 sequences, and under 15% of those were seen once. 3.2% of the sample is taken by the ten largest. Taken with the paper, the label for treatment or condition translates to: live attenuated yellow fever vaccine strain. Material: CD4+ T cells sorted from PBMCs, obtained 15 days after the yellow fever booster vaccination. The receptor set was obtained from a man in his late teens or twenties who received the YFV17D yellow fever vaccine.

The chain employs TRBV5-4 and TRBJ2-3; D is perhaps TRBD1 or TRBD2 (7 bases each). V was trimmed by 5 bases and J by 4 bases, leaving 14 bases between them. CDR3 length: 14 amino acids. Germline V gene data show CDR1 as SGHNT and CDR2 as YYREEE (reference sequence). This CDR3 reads CASRGGDSSDTQYF. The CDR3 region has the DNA TGTGCCAGCAGGGGGGGGGACAGTTCAGATACGCAGTATTTT.

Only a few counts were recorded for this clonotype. The CDR3 loop reads CASSLSVGSNSPLHF. The CDR3 DNA is TGTGCCAGCAGTTTGAGCGTCGGCAGCAATTCACCCCTCCACTTT. The chain recombines TRBV28 with TRBJ1-6; D is unresolved. Germline loops: CDR1 MDHEN, CDR2 SYDVKM. This CDR3 comprises 15 residues. V gave up 3 bases and J gave up 7 bases, with 13 bases separating them.

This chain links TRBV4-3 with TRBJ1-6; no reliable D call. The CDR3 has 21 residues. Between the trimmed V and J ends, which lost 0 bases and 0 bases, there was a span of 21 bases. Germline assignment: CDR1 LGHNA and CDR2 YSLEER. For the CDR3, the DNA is TGCGCCAGCAGCCAAGATGCCCCCCACATCCAGCGGAGCTCCTATAATTCACCCCTCCACTTT. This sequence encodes CASSQDAPHIQRSSYNSPLHF.

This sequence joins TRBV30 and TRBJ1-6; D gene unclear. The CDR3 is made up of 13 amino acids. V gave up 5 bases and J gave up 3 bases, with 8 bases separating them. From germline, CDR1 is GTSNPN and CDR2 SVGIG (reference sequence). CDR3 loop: CAWGEGYNSPLHF. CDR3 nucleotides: TGTGCCTGGGGAGAGGGCTATAATTCACCCCTCCACTTT. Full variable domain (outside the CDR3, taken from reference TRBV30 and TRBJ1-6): SQTIHQWPATLVQPVGSPLSLECTVEGTSNPNLYWYRQAAGRGLQLLFYSVGIGQISSEVPQNLSASRPQDRQFILSSKKLLLSDSGFYLCAWGEGYNSPLHFGNGTRLTVT.

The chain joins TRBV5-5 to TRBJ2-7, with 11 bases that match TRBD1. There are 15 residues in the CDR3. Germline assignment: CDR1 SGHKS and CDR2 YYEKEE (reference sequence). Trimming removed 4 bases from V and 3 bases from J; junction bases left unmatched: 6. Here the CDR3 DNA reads TGTGCCAGCAGCCCCTGGACAGGGGGCGGCTACGAGCAGTACGTC. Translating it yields CASSPWTGGGYEQYV.

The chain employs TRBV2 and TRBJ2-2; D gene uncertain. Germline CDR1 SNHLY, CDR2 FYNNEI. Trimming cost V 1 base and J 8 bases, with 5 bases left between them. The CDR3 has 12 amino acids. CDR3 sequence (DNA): TGTGCCAGCAGTGAAGGTTGGGGGGAGCTGTTTTTT. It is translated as CASSEGWGELFF.

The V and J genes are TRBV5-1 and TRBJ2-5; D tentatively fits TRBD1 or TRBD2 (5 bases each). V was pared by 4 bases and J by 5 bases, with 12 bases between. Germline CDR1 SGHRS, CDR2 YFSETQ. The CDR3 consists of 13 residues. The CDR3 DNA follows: TGCGCCAGCAGCCCTTGGGACGGGGAGACCCAGTACTTC. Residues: CASSPWDGETQYF.

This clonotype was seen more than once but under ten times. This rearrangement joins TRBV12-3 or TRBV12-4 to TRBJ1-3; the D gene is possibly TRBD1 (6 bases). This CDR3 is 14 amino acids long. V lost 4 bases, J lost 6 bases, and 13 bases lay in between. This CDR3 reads CASSWRGLKNTIYF. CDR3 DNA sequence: TGTGCCAGCAGTTGGCGGGGGCTGAAAAACACCATATATTTT.

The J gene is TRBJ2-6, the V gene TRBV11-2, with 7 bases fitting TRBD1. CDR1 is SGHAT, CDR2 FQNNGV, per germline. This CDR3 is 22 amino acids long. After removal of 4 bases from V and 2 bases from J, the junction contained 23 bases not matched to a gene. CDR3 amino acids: CASSSITRDSGHGVPGANVLTF. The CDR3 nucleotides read TGTGCCAGCAGCTCGATTACTCGGGACAGCGGACATGGTGTTCCTGGGGCCAACGTCCTGACTTTC.

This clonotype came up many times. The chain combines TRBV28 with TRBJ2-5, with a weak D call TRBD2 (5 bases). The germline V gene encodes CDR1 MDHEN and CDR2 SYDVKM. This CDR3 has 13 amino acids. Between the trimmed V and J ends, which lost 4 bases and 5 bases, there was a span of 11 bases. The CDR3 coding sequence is TGTGCCAGCAGTTCCGGGGTCTATGAGACCCAGTACTTC. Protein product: CASSSGVYETQYF.

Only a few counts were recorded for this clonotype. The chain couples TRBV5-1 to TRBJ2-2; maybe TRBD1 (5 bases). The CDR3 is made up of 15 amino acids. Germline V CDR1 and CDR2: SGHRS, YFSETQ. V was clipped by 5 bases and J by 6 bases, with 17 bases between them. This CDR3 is CASSAGLSVPGELFF. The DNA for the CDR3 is TGCGCCAGCAGTGCAGGGTTATCGGTCCCCGGGGAGCTGTTTTTT.

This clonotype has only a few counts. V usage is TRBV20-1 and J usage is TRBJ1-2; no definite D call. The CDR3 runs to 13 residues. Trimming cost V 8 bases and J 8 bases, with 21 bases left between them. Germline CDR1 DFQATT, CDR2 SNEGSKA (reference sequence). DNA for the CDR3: TGCAGTCCCACCGGGAGTCATGGATTAGGCTACACCTTC. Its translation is CSPTGSHGLGYTF.